The T cell receptor beta chain described here comes from a study of spatial heterogeneity in lung cancer (dated by TCRdb to the late 2010s). For context, the study as a whole: Beta-chain transcripts were consistently detected in greater numbers than alpha-chain transcripts, which likely reflects a higher abundance of beta-chain transcripts. The study linked features of the TCR repertoire to counts of nonsynonymous mutations, which were determined by whole-exome sequencing of tumor tissue. At surgery, roughly 220 tumor regions, 64 matched nontumor lung samples and 45 to 60 PBMC samples were TCR-sequenced for both alpha and beta chains. TCR alpha and beta repertoires were quantitatively compared across multiple tumor regions, matched nontumor lung and blood in non-small cell lung cancer. In the raw uncorrected reads, each unique combination of TCR and UMI appeared on average more than ten times. In tumor regions, TCR transcript counts showed a strong correlation with a T cell transcriptional module score from matched bulk RNA-seq. The investigation overall reported the following: TCR-seq coverage of tumor T cells was estimated to be only approximately 7% for alpha chains and approximately 12% for beta chains. Additional single-cell paired TCR alpha and beta sequencing was considered necessary to confirm, at a functional level, the hypothesis that regional TCRs recognize regional mutations. The number of expanded intratumoral alpha and beta TCRs correlated with the tumor nonsynonymous mutation count. The count of ubiquitous expanded TCRs correlated with the count of ubiquitous nonsynonymous mutations, and the count of regional expanded TCRs correlated with the count of regional nonsynonymous mutations.

By share, this clonotype ranks as medium-sized (0.01 to 0.1%). Its target antigen remains unknown. No much larger clone is present one base from it, and per-base qualities are unavailable. As an off-target read in a library built for alpha chains, this beta chain has a frequency of little significance. Library preparation was by 5' RACE. These reads were obtained on a NextSeq 500. The TCR library protocol attached a unique molecular identifier to each TCR cDNA molecule to allow correction of PCR and sequencing errors. The authors' pipeline ran thus. TCR identification, UMI-based error correction and CDR3 extraction were performed with Decombinator tools. TCRs above a frequency of 2 per 1,000, corresponding to the top 1% of the tumor frequency distribution, were defined as expanded. Expanded tumor TCRs statistically deemed absent (corrected P<0.05) from at least one tumor region were classed as regional, and all other expanded tumor TCRs were classed as ubiquitous. Renyi diversity was calculated using the R vegan package after each repertoire was subsampled 100 times to 5,000 TCRs. CDR3 similarity networks were built from amino acid triplet string-kernel similarity, with CDR3s being connected when pairwise similarity was above 0.82. TCRdb took the public reads, trimmed them with fastp at Q25, ran MiXCR for clone calling and kept in-frame beta chains. Rows with a matching CDR3 protein are joined into one entry that keeps the most common DNA and genes. The V and J calls were not made by the authors but by TCRdb's processing. In this sample the table shows under 20,000 distinct CDR3 sequences, 5.8% of which occur a single time. The ten largest clones represent approximately 10% of the sample.

According to the study, the label for this sample's time point signals: sample taken at primary tumor resection. The donors were fewer than 90 patients from the lung TRACERx cohort who had early-stage, untreated non-small cell lung cancer. Without any cell sorting, TCR sequencing was performed on whole RNA extracted either from tumor and nontumor lung tissue or from cryopreserved PBMC samples. Only patients with enough RNA available from two or more tumor regions were chosen for TCR sequencing. A lung pathologist reviewed the tumor and adjacent nontumor lung specimens before the specimens were selected. The source is a female donor with early-stage non-small cell lung cancer. The input for sequencing was lung tumor tissue, taken at surgery.

Here the CDR3 is given as CSARQLAGAGNEQFF. The sequence in DNA is TGCAGCGCTCGCCAACTAGCGGGAGCCGGCAATGAGCAGTTCTTC. The V gene is TRBV29-1 and the J gene is TRBJ2-1, and TRBD2 matches 11 of the central bases. CDR1 SQVTM and CDR2 ANQGSEA are derived from the germline V gene. The CDR3 measures 15 amino acids from cysteine to phenylalanine. CDR3 DNA is the only sequence kept; it has 45 bases, read in frame from the first base. Trimming takes 7 bases off V and 6 bases off J; junction bases not matched to a gene: 11.